Each of the 18 T cell receptor beta chains below was sequenced from the same sample in a study of T-cell memory formation after mild COVID-19. TCRdb re-called the 5' RACE reads through MiXCR, storing one row per CDR3 protein. The sample shows approximately 350,000 distinct CDR3 sequences, 13% of them seen only once. Material for sequencing was PBMCs or a T cell subset sorted from them (not recorded which). The receptors were sampled from a man between 18 and 29 years old who had mild COVID-19 (a few samples of this study predate the infection). Cell type and time point are not known.

This clonotype was seen ten or more times. The V gene is TRBV12-3 or TRBV12-4, the J gene TRBJ2-3; D might be TRBD1 (5 bases). CDR3 length: 14 amino acids. Trimming left V 6 bases short and J 2 bases short, with 12 bases between. The CDR3 DNA sequence: TGTGCCAGCAGCCCACAGACAGCCACAGATACGCAGTATTTT. Its protein is CASSPQTATDTQYF.

In its sample, this clonotype was seen a few times. This chain links TRBV7-2 with TRBJ2-5, with D possibly matching TRBD1 (6 bases). The CDR3 contains 14 residues. Germline V CDR1 and CDR2: SGHTA, FQGNSA. V was clipped by 4 bases and J by 3 bases, with 12 bases between them. This CDR3 is CASSCLPGEETQYF. The CDR3 DNA follows: TGTGCCAGCAGCTGCCTGCCAGGGGAAGAGACCCAGTACTTC.

The V call is TRBV7-2, the J call TRBJ1-1; tentative D call: TRBD1 (5 bases). This CDR3 spans 13 amino acids. V lost 1 base to trimming and J lost 10 bases, with 13 bases between them. CDR1 and CDR2 from the germline V gene are SGHTA and FQGNSA. CDR3 in DNA: TGTGCCAGCAGCTTAGTTGACAGATCTAGAGCTTTCTTT. Protein product: CASSLVDRSRAFF.

Ten or more counts support this clonotype. The gene calls are TRBV7-9 and TRBJ1-6; the D is unclear. Germline assignment: CDR1 SEHNR and CDR2 FQNEAQ (reference sequence). Trimming removed 3 bases from V and 7 bases from J, with 4 bases in between. There are 12 residues in the CDR3. This CDR3 is CASSLGNSPLHF. The CDR3 region has the DNA TGTGCCAGCAGCTTGGGGAATTCACCCCTCCACTTT.

This clonotype showed up just a few times. The chain combines TRBV12-3 or TRBV12-4 with TRBJ2-7, with TRBD1 matching 7 bases. With V trimmed by 7 bases and J by 5 bases, 11 bases remained unmatched. This CDR3 spans 14 amino acids. The CDR3 coding sequence is TGTGCCAGCAATCTACCGGGACAGCTCCACGAGCAGTACTTC. Amino acids: CASNLPGQLHEQYF.

This clonotype has a handful of counts. The gene calls are TRBV4-3 and TRBJ1-5, with D possibly being TRBD1 (5 bases). The CDR3 covers 16 residues. V lost 1 base to trimming and J lost 2 bases, with 12 bases between them. CDR1 and CDR2 (germline): LGHNA, YSLEER. The CDR3 reads CASSQAAGSGNQPQHF. The CDR3 nucleotides read TGCGCCAGCAGCCAAGCAGCAGGGTCAGGCAATCAGCCCCAGCATTTT.

This clonotype was detected only a few times. The V and J genes are TRBV18 and TRBJ1-5, with 9 bases lining up with TRBD1. The trim removed 3 bases at V and 6 bases at J, leaving 6 bases unmatched. The CDR3 extends over 15 amino acids. CDR1 KGHSH and CDR2 LQKENI come from the germline V gene. The CDR3: CASSPGTGISQPQHF. The CDR3 DNA reads as TGTGCCAGCTCACCCGGGACAGGGATAAGTCAGCCCCAGCATTTT.

This clonotype has at least ten counts. The chain carries TRBV6-2 or TRBV6-3 and TRBJ2-7; 7 positions match TRBD2. The germline V gene encodes CDR1 MNHEY and CDR2 SVGEGT. Germline trimming cut 4 bases from V and 4 bases from J; bases unmatched to any gene: 13. The length of the CDR3 is 16 residues. CDR3 DNA sequence: TGTGCCAGCAGTTCACTGCGTCGACTAGCCCTTTACGAGCAGTACGTC. This translates into CASSSLRRLALYEQYV.

This clonotype was recorded a few times. V and J are TRBV7-2 and TRBJ2-2, with TRBD1 matching over 8 bases. V shed 3 bases and J 4 bases; nucleotides not matched to a gene: 7. This CDR3 comprises 16 residues. The V gene's germline CDR1 is SGHTA and CDR2 FQGNSA. The CDR3 region is CASSFVTGGGTGELFF. The CDR3 nucleotides read TGTGCCAGCAGCTTTGTCACAGGGGGTGGCACCGGGGAGCTGTTTTTT.

The chain employs TRBV11-3 and TRBJ2-2; D unresolved. The CDR3 length is 14 residues. Germline loops: CDR1 SGHNT, CDR2 YENEEA. The V end lost 8 bases, the J end lost 3 bases, and 13 bases lay between the germline ends. CDR3 DNA: TGTGCCAGCTCCTGGGGTAGGGACACCGGGGAGCTGTTTTTT. As protein: CASSWGRDTGELFF. Complete variable domain (other parts from reference TRBV11-3 and TRBJ2-2): EAGVVQSPRYKIIEKKQPVAFWCNPISGHNTLYWYLQNLGQGPELLIRYENEEAVDDSQLPKDRFSAERLKGVDSTLKIQPAELGDSAVYLCASSWGRDTGELFFGEGSRLTVL.

In its sample, this clonotype was seen a few times. This chain uses TRBV24-1 with TRBJ1-1; D is uncertain. The CDR3 loop spans 13 amino acids. Germline V gene data show CDR1 as KGHDR and CDR2 as SFDVKD. The V end was cut by 4 bases, the J end by 5 bases, with 10 bases between. CDR3 residues: CATSDPLRTEAFF. CDR3 DNA sequence: TGTGCCACCAGTGACCCCCTCAGGACTGAAGCTTTCTTT.

The rearrangement uses TRBV12-3 or TRBV12-4 and TRBJ1-2; D not certain. Deletions cut 4 bases from V and 3 bases from J, with 15 bases between. This CDR3 region has 15 residues. The CDR3 nucleotides are TGTGCCAGCAGTTCCCGGTTGGAAGGAGACTATGGCTACACCTTC. It codes for CASSSRLEGDYGYTF.

The CDR3 sequence: CASSQDRGGVDTGELFF. CDR3 nucleotide sequence: TGCGCCAGCAGCCAAGATAGAGGGGGCGTCGACACCGGGGAGCTGTTTTTT. The chain carries TRBV4-3 and TRBJ2-2; 7 nucleotides match TRBD1. Per germline, CDR1 LGHNA and CDR2 YSLEER. V gave up 0 bases and J gave up 3 bases; unmatched junction bases: 7. This CDR3 is built from 17 residues.

In its sample, this clonotype was seen a few times. V is TRBV5-1 and J is TRBJ1-1; the D gene is possibly TRBD1 (5 bases). This CDR3 has 14 amino acids. The V end lost 0 bases, the J end lost 5 bases, and 11 bases lay between the germline ends. Germline-derived CDR1 and CDR2 are SGHRS and YFSETQ. The CDR3 loop reads CASSLGTEGTEAFF. CDR3 nucleotides: TGCGCCAGCAGCTTGGGCACCGAGGGGACTGAAGCTTTCTTT.

This clonotype occurred a few times. The chain uses TRBV6-5 and TRBJ2-2; D is unresolved. Germline assignment: CDR1 MNHEY and CDR2 SVGAGI. V shed 0 bases and J shed 10 bases, with 9 bases lying between them. This CDR3 is 13 amino acids long. The CDR3 is CASSYSGSLELFF. The CDR3 bases are TGTGCCAGCAGTTACTCAGGCAGCCTGGAGCTGTTTTTT.

This clonotype occurred a few times. The chain recombines TRBV11-3 with TRBJ2-1; a weak D match, TRBD1 (6 bases). Trimming pared 4 bases from V and 8 bases from J, leaving 9 bases between. CDR1 is SGHNT, CDR2 YENEEA, per germline. The CDR3 has 12 amino acids. This chain's CDR3 is CASSWDKYEQFF. The CDR3 DNA is TGTGCCAGCAGCTGGGACAAGTATGAGCAGTTCTTC.

The chain uses TRBV4-1 and TRBJ1-5, with D unresolved. Germline assignment: CDR1 MGHRA and CDR2 YSYEKL. CDR3 size: 14 residues. The ends were cut back, 0 bases at V and 5 bases at J, with 8 bases in the middle. The CDR3 region is CASSQEWVYQPQHF. The CDR3 nucleotides read TGCGCCAGCAGCCAAGAGTGGGTTTATCAGCCCCAGCATTTT.

This clonotype was counted a few times. The chain links TRBV5-1 to TRBJ2-5; TRBD2 matches at 9 bases. V lost 7 bases, J lost 1 base, and 5 bases stayed unmatched. The CDR3 loop spans 14 amino acids. The germline V gene encodes CDR1 SGHRS and CDR2 YFSETQ. The CDR3 DNA reads as TGCGCCAGCGGTACTAGCGGGTTCCAAGAGACCCAGTACTTC. Protein sequence: CASGTSGFQETQYF. Full variable domain (remainder filled in from reference TRBV5-1 and TRBJ2-5): KAGVTQTPRYLIKTRGQQVTLSCSPISGHRSVSWYQQTPGQGLQFLFEYFSETQRNKGNFPGRFSGRQFSNSRSEMNVSTLELGDSALYLCASGTSGFQETQYFGPGTRLLVL.